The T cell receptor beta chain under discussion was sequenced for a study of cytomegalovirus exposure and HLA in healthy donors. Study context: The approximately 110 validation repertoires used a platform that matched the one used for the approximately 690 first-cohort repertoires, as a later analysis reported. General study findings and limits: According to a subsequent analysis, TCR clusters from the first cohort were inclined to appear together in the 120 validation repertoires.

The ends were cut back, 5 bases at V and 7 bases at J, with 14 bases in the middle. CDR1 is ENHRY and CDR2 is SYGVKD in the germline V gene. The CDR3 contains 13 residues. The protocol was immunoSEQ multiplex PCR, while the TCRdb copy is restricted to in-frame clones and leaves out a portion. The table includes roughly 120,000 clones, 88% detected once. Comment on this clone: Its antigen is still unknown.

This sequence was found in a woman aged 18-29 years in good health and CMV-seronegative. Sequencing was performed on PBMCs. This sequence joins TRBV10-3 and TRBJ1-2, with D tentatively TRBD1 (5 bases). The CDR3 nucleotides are TGTGCCATCAGTTCAGGGCCCGCTGGTGGCTACACCTTC. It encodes CAISSGPAGGYTF.